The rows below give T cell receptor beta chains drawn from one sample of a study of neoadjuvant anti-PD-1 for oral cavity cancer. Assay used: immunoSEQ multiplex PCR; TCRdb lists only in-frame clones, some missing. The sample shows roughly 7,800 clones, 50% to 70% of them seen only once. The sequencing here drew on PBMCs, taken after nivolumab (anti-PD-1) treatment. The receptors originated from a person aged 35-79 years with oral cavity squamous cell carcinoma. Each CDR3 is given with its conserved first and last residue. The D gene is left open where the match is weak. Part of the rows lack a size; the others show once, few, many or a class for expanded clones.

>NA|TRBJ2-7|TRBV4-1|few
CASSWGAGSYEQYF
TGCGCCAGCAGTTGGGGGGCCGGCTCCTACGAGCAGTACTTC
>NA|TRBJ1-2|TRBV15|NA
CATSPTSDSRMFGYTF
TGTGCCACCAGCCCTACGTCGGACAGTAGGATGTTCGGCTACACCTTC
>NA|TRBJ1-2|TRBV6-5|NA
CASSYTGYGYTF
TGTGCCAGCAGTTACACCGGGTATGGCTACACCTTC
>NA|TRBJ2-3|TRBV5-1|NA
CASSLLVEHPDTQYF
TGCGCCAGCAGCTTGTTAGTGGAACATCCCGATACGCAGTATTTT
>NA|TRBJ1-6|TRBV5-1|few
CASSFLASSYNSPLHF
TGCGCCAGCAGCTTCCTCGCAAGCTCCTATAATTCACCCCTCCACTTT
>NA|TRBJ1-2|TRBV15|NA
CATSRDLGTQYGYTF
TGTGCCACCAGCAGAGATCTAGGGACCCAATATGGCTACACCTTC
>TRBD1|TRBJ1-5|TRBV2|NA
CASSDWTGSPQPQHF
TGTGCCAGCAGTGATTGGACAGGGAGTCCTCAGCCCCAGCATTTT
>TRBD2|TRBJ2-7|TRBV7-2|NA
CASSSSGGGYEQYF
TGTGCCAGCAGCTCCAGCGGGGGGGGTTACGAGCAGTACTTC
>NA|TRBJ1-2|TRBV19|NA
CASSMYRTLNYGYTF
TGTGCCAGTAGTATGTACAGGACTTTAAACTATGGCTACACCTTC
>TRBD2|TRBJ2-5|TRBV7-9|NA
CASSSIAGGSGAQYF
TGTGCCAGCAGCTCTATAGCGGGGGGTTCTGGGGCCCAGTACTTC
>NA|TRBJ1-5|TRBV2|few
CASRAGDISSPQHF
TGTGCCAGCAGGGCTGGGGACATTTCTTCGCCCCAGCATTTT
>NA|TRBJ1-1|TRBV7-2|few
CASSLGLGGTAEAFF
TGTGCCAGCAGCTTAGGACTTGGGGGAACAGCTGAAGCTTTCTTT
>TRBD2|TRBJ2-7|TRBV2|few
CASSRTSGETYEQYF
TGTGCCAGCAGTCGGACTAGCGGGGAAACCTACGAGCAGTACTTC